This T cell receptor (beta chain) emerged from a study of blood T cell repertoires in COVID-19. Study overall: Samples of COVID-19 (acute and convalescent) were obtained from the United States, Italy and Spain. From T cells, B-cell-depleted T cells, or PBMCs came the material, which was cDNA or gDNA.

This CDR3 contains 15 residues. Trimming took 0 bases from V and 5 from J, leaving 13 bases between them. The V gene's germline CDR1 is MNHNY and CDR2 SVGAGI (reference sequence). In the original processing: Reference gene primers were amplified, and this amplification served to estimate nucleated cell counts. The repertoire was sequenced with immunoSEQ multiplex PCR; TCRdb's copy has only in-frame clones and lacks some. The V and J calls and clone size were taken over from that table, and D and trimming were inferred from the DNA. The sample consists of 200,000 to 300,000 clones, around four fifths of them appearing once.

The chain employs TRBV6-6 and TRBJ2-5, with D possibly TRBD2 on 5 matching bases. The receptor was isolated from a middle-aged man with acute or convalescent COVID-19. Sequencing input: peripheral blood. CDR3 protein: CASSYSRGSAETQYF. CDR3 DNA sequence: TGTGCCAGCAGTTACTCTAGAGGGAGCGCGGAGACCCAGTACTTC.